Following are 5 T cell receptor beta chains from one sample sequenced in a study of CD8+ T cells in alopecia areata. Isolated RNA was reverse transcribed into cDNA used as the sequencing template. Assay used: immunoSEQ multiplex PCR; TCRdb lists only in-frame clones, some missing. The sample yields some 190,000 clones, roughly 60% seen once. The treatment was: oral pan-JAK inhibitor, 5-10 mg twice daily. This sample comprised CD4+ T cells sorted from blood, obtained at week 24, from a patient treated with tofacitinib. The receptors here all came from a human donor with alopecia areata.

Written as DNA, the CDR3 is TGCAGTGGTAGCAGAGGGAATGAGCAGTTCTTC. The encoded protein is CSGSRGNEQFF. The chain joins TRBV20-1 to TRBJ2-1; D is perhaps TRBD2 (5 bases). V lost 7 bases and J 7 bases, leaving 11 bases between the germline ends. Germline assignment: CDR1 DFQATT and CDR2 SNEGSKA (reference sequence). CDR3 length: 11 amino acids.

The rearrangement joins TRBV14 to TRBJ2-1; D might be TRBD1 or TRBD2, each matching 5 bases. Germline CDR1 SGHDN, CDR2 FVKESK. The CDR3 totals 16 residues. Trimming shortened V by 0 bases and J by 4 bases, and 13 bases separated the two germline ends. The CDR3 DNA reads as TGTGCCAGCAGCCAAGAGAGGGGTGGAAATTACAATGAGCAGTTCTTC. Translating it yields CASSQERGGNYNEQFF. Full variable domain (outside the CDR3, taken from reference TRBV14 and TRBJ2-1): EAGVTQFPSHSVIEKGQTVTLRCDPISGHDNLYWYRRVMGKEIKFLLHFVKESKQDESGMPNNRFLAERTGGTYSTLKVQPAELEDSGVYFCASSQERGGNYNEQFFGPGTRLTVL.

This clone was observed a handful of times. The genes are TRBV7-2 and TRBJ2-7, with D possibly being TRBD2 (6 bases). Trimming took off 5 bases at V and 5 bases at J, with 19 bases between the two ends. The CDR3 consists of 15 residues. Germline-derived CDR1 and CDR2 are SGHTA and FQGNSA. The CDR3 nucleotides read TGTGCCAGCAGCGAGGTAGCGGTGGGTGTCCACGAGCAGTACTTC. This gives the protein CASSEVAVGVHEQYF.

The CDR3 protein is CASSQTRPGRAFF. The CDR3 DNA reads TGTGCCAGCAGCCAGACGCGGCCGGGTAGAGCTTTCTTT. J is TRBJ1-1 and V is TRBV14; no clear D gene. V lost 3 bases and J 10 bases, leaving 15 bases between the germline ends. The CDR3 covers 13 residues. Per germline, CDR1 SGHDN and CDR2 FVKESK.

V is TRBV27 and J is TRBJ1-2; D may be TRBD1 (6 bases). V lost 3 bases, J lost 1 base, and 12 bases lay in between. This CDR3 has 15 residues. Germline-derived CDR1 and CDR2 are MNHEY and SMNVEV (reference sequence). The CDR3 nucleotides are TGTGCCAGCAGTTTTTCAGGGGCGAATAACTATGGCTACACCTTC. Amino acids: CASSFSGANNYGYTF.